The 25 T cell receptor beta chains below were found in one sample sequenced in a study of T cell repertoires in cytomegalovirus infection. TCRdb reprocessed the reads with MiXCR, giving one entry per CDR3 protein. The sample holds approximately 770,000 distinct CDR3 sequences, 25% to 35% seen once. What these receptors recognize is not known. The sequences come from cultured CD8+ T cells from PBMCs, collected from culture after CMV antigen stimulation. The receptors shown here come from a human donor in good health (CMV status not recorded). Some clones in this sample may be carry-over from other donors' samples.

This clonotype was seen ten or more times. The chain links TRBV7-2 to TRBJ1-5, with 8 nucleotides matching TRBD1. Germline-derived CDR1 and CDR2 are SGHTA and FQGNSA. V gave up 1 base and J gave up 4 bases; unmatched junction bases: 9. CDR3 size: 17 residues. CDR3 DNA sequence: TGTGCCAGCAGCTTAGGTGTCAGGGGGCAAAATAATCAGCCCCAGCATTTT. Translated, it gives CASSLGVRGQNNQPQHF.

The rearrangement uses TRBV20-1 and TRBJ2-5, with 8 bases aligning to TRBD1. The V and J ends lost 0 bases and 5 bases, in that order; junction bases with no gene match: 14. The CDR3 spans 17 residues. Germline V gene sequence: CDR1 DFQATT, CDR2 SNEGSKA (reference sequence). CDR3: CSARDIPRTGPAETQYF. As DNA, the CDR3 is TGCAGTGCTAGAGATATCCCCAGGACAGGGCCCGCCGAGACCCAGTACTTC.

The V call is TRBV2, the J call TRBJ1-2; 7 bases are a match to TRBD1. Germline-derived CDR1 and CDR2 are SNHLY and FYNNEI. J was trimmed by 0 bases and V by 7 bases; bases with no gene match: 5. The CDR3 covers 14 residues. The CDR3 nucleotides read TGTGCCAGCATAAGGACAGGAGCTAACTATGGCTACACCTTC. The encoded protein is CASIRTGANYGYTF.

The chain couples TRBV14 to TRBJ2-3; a possible D gene is TRBD2 (5 bases). There are 14 residues in the CDR3. Germline lookup yields CDR1 SGHDN and CDR2 FVKESK. Trimming cost V 6 bases and J 4 bases, with 14 bases left between them. The CDR3 spells CASRQKGSADTQYF. CDR3 nucleotides: TGTGCCAGCAGACAAAAAGGGAGCGCAGATACGCAGTATTTT.

To note about this clonotype: Compared with germline, one end of the junction differs, possibly owing to a read error. This rearrangement joins TRBV7-2 to TRBJ2-7; D unclear. This CDR3 is built from 14 residues. Germline lookup yields CDR1 SGHTA and CDR2 FQGNSA. The CDR3 nucleotides are TGTGCCGGCAGCCCGGTGATTGCTCCCTACGAGCAGTACTTC. Amino acids: CAGSPVIAPYEQYF.

This clonotype was detected only a few times. The chain couples TRBV19 to TRBJ1-6; D uncertain. V was cut by 4 bases and J by 0 bases, with 7 bases left in between. In germline, CDR1 is LNHDA, CDR2 SQIVND (reference sequence). The CDR3 runs to 15 residues. CDR3 region: CASSTGISYNSPLHF. CDR3 DNA: TGTGCCAGTAGTACGGGAATCTCCTATAATTCACCCCTCCACTTT.

The gene calls are TRBV20-1 and TRBJ1-1; D uncertain. This CDR3 is 13 amino acids long. Germline loops: CDR1 DFQATT, CDR2 SNEGSKA (reference sequence). V was clipped by 6 bases and J by 0 bases, with 11 bases between them. This CDR3 reads CSAYGRLNTEAFF. DNA of the CDR3: TGCAGTGCCTACGGGAGGCTGAACACTGAAGCTTTCTTT.

The gene calls are TRBV4-2 and TRBJ2-1; D gene ambiguous. This CDR3 comprises 15 residues. Trimming took 4 bases from V and 5 from J, leaving 15 bases between them. Germline V gives CDR1 LGHNA, CDR2 YNFKEQ. In nucleotides, the CDR3 is TGTGCCAGCAGCCCATCGCGTTTCTCGAACAATGAGCAGTTCTTC. Residues: CASSPSRFSNNEQFF.

Ten or more counts support this clonotype. This chain links TRBV11-2 with TRBJ1-2; 7 bases map to TRBD1. V was clipped by 4 bases and J by 3 bases; unmatched bases: 2. Germline values: CDR1 SGHAT, CDR2 FQNNGV. This CDR3 spans 13 amino acids. CDR3 protein: CASSSTGYYGYTF. CDR3 sequence (DNA): TGTGCCAGCAGCTCGACAGGGTACTATGGCTACACCTTC.

The table lists this clonotype with a few counts. The rearrangement joins TRBV27 to TRBJ2-7; D assignment may be TRBD1 or TRBD2 (5 bases each). The ends were cut back, 6 bases at V and 3 bases at J, with 18 bases in the middle. The CDR3 contains 15 residues. Germline V lookup: CDR1 MNHEY, CDR2 SMNVEV (reference sequence). This CDR3 reads CASRGGASTSYEQYF. Written as DNA, the CDR3 is TGTGCCAGCAGGGGTGGGGCTAGCACCAGCTACGAGCAGTACTTC.

The V gene is TRBV6-5, the J gene TRBJ2-5, with D tentatively TRBD1 or TRBD2 (5 bases each). Trimming stripped 2 bases from V and 5 bases from J, with 18 bases between. Germline V lookup: CDR1 MNHEY, CDR2 SVGAGI. The CDR3 consists of 16 residues. This chain's CDR3 is CASSYNGTQGMETQYF. The CDR3 DNA is TGTGCCAGCAGTTACAACGGGACGCAGGGTATGGAGACCCAGTACTTC.

There are many counts of this clonotype. This chain joins TRBV12-3 or TRBV12-4 and TRBJ1-2; weak D call: TRBD1 (5 bases). Trimming shortened V by 1 base and J by 4 bases, and 19 bases separated the two germline ends. The CDR3 loop spans 17 amino acids. The CDR3 sequence is CASSLERRASRGYGYTF. DNA for the CDR3: TGTGCCAGCAGTTTAGAACGAAGGGCTTCAAGGGGCTATGGCTACACCTTC.

V and J are TRBV6-1 and TRBJ1-1; no definite D call. The CDR3 runs to 18 residues. Trimming stripped 6 bases from V and 1 base from J, with 24 bases between. Germline-derived CDR1 and CDR2 are MNHNS and SASEGT. CDR3 sequence: CASRKGVRILNGNTEAFF. As DNA, the CDR3 is TGTGCCAGCAGGAAGGGCGTCCGGATATTAAATGGGAACACTGAAGCTTTCTTT.

This clonotype was counted only a few times. CDR3 nucleotide sequence: TGTGCCAGCAGGCCCAGACAGGGGGGCACTGAAGCTTTCTTT. Amino acids: CASRPRQGGTEAFF. The V call is TRBV7-9, the J call TRBJ1-1; 9 bases are a match to TRBD1. With 6 bases clipped from V and 4 bases from J, the junction kept 6 bases outside the gene matches. CDR1 and CDR2 (germline): SEHNR, FQNEAQ (reference sequence). This CDR3 has 14 residues.

In DNA form, the CDR3 reads TGTGCCAGCAGCTCCCGGGAGCCCACTGAGTTCTTC. It translates to CASSSREPTEFF. The V call is TRBV7-9, the J call TRBJ2-1; perhaps TRBD2 as D (6 bases). The CDR3 sequence is 12 residues long. Germline V lookup: CDR1 SEHNR, CDR2 FQNEAQ (reference sequence). Trimming removed 4 bases at V and 14 bases at J, with 15 bases between.

The chain links TRBV4-1 to TRBJ2-2, with 7 bases fitting TRBD1. The CDR3 is 16 residues long. V lost 2 bases to trimming and J lost 3 bases; unmatched junction nucleotides: 6. Germline V gives CDR1 MGHRA, CDR2 YSYEKL. CDR3: CASSQMSGGYTGELFF. The CDR3 nucleotides read TGCGCCAGCAGCCAAATGTCAGGGGGATACACCGGGGAGCTGTTTTTT.

This clonotype was seen only a few times. The chain joins TRBV7-9 to TRBJ2-5; D is perhaps TRBD1 (5 bases). Trimming took off 1 base at V and 3 bases at J, with 12 bases between the two ends. The CDR3 spans 15 residues. Germline V lookup: CDR1 SEHNR, CDR2 FQNEAQ (reference sequence). In nucleotides, the CDR3 is TGTGCCAGCAGCTTAGTGAAGGGGTATGAAGAGACCCAGTACTTC. Encoded protein: CASSLVKGYEETQYF.

The chain joins TRBV4-3 to TRBJ2-5; 7 bases line up with TRBD2. The germline V gene encodes CDR1 LGHNA and CDR2 YSLEER. There are 16 residues in the CDR3. The trim removed 0 bases at V and 1 base at J, leaving 5 bases unmatched. CDR3 residues: CASSQDWGGGQETQYF. The CDR3 nucleotides are TGCGCCAGCAGCCAAGATTGGGGGGGGGGCCAAGAGACCCAGTACTTC.

The J gene is TRBJ1-1, the V gene TRBV10-3; D ambiguous. Trimming stripped 0 bases from V and 1 base from J, with 6 bases between. Germline values: CDR1 ENHRY, CDR2 SYGVKD. The CDR3 length is 14 residues. The CDR3 DNA reads as TGTGCCATCAGTGAGTCTGGAAGGAACACTGAAGCTTTCTTT. Protein product: CAISESGRNTEAFF.

The chain recombines TRBV28 with TRBJ2-5; the D is unclear. With 8 bases removed from V and 9 bases from J, the gap between germline ends came to 10 bases. CDR3 size: 10 residues. Germline CDR1 and CDR2: MDHEN and SYDVKM. The CDR3 DNA reads as TGTGCCAGCGGGGTGGGCTCCCAGTACTTC. It encodes CASGVGSQYF. Drawing the rest from reference TRBV28 and TRBJ2-5, the complete variable domain is DVKVTQSSRYLVKRTGEKVFLECVQDMDHENMFWYRQDPGLGLRLIYFSYDVKMKEKGDIPEGYSVSREKKERFSLILESASTNQTSMYLCASGVGSQYFGPGTRLLVL.

Remarks on this clonotype: A read error is possible here, since a much larger clone lies one base away. The chain links TRBV12-3 or TRBV12-4 to TRBJ2-6; TRBD1 matches 7 bases. V was pared by 8 bases and J by 0 bases, with 7 bases of the junction left unmatched. The CDR3 runs to 16 residues. The CDR3 coding sequence is TGTGCCAGCGGGGACAGCGGATTCTCTGGGGCCAACGTCCTGACTTTC. Translation: CASGDSGFSGANVLTF.

This clonotype has just a few counts. The chain has TRBV5-1 and TRBJ2-2; no reliable D call. This CDR3 is built from 15 residues. V was pared by 2 bases and J by 1 base, with 9 bases between. Germline V gene lookup returns CDR1 SGHRS and CDR2 YFSETQ. The CDR3 sequence is CASSFTHKNTGELFF. The CDR3 DNA is TGCGCCAGCAGCTTTACCCATAAGAACACCGGGGAGCTGTTTTTT. Using reference TRBV5-1 and TRBJ2-2 for the parts outside the CDR3, the full variable domain is KAGVTQTPRYLIKTRGQQVTLSCSPISGHRSVSWYQQTPGQGLQFLFEYFSETQRNKGNFPGRFSGRQFSNSRSEMNVSTLELGDSALYLCASSFTHKNTGELFFGEGSRLTVL.

This clonotype turned up a few times. V usage is TRBV4-1 and J usage is TRBJ2-2; D tentatively fits TRBD1 or TRBD2 (5 bases each). Trimming stripped 3 bases from V and 4 bases from J, with 12 bases between. This CDR3 is built from 15 residues. Germline V CDR1 and CDR2: MGHRA, YSYEKL. DNA of the CDR3: TGCGCCAGCAGCCACGGGACGGCTAGCACCGGGGAGCTGTTTTTT. Translating it yields CASSHGTASTGELFF.

This clonotype was observed a handful of times. The J gene is TRBJ2-3, the V gene TRBV4-1; 8 bases align to TRBD2. Trimming cost V 4 bases and J 2 bases; bases outside gene matches: 14. Per germline, CDR1 MGHRA and CDR2 YSYEKL. The CDR3 has 18 amino acids. In nucleotides, the CDR3 is TGCGCCAGCAGCCGCACCTCGCTCGGGGGGGGGGCCACAGATACGCAGTATTTT. Its translation: CASSRTSLGGGATDTQYF.

Only a few counts were recorded for this clonotype. The chain joins TRBV7-2 to TRBJ2-5; possibly TRBD2 for D (7 bases). The CDR3 covers 15 residues. The V gene's germline CDR1 is SGHTA and CDR2 FQGNSA. V lost 7 bases, J lost 2 bases, and 17 bases lay in between. CDR3 sequence reads: CASTFLGGGQETQYF. In DNA form, the CDR3 reads TGTGCCAGCACCTTCTTAGGGGGGGGTCAAGAGACCCAGTACTTC.